This T cell receptor beta chain was identified in a study of cytomegalovirus exposure and HLA in healthy donors. There are 12 residues in the CDR3. Germline-derived CDR1 and CDR2 are LNHDA and SQIVND (reference sequence). The V segment lost 8 bases and the J segment 7 bases; nucleotides outside the gene matches: 4. The PCR was carried out with 60 Vbeta primers and 13 Jbeta primers. TCRdb's table, derived via immunoSEQ multiplex PCR, lists solely in-frame clones and lacks some. The sample contains over 130,000 clones, 61% of which appear only once. Broader study findings: A prior analysis recorded that most TCR beta V segments were productive about 90% or about 30% of the time.

Comment on this clone: Its antigen is still unknown.

The sample was PBMCs. The genes are TRBV19 and TRBJ1-4; 7 bases fit TRBD1. The TCR was taken from a male donor in good health and CMV-seronegative. The CDR3 sequence is CASQDRSEKLFF. As DNA, the CDR3 is TGTGCCAGTCAGGACAGGAGTGAAAAACTGTTTTTT.